This T cell receptor (beta chain) was recovered during a study of shared clonotypes between healthy human individuals. Replicate sorted-subset PCRs were loaded with roughly 190 ng DNA, about 28,000 T cell genomes. Data came from immunoSEQ multiplex PCR; TCRdb stores just in-frame clones and leaves some out. The sample holds about 2.3 million clones; just under 95% are singletons and the top ten take approximately 0.4%. There were no recent acute infections or vaccinations among the donors, who were healthy HIV-negative adults. The authors divided CD4+ cells into CD45RA+ naive and CD45RA-negative memory subsets. Findings of the study overall: The sole specimen, blood, was sampled, and tissue repertoires likely differ.

Points on this clone: Antigen unknown.

V shed 3 bases and J shed 13 bases, with 18 bases lying between them. Germline CDR1 and CDR2: SQVTM and ANQGSEA. This CDR3 is 12 amino acids long. The sequenced material came from naive CD4+ T cells from PBMCs. Subset given: CD45RA+ positively selected. This sequence originates from a man aged 18 to 35 in good health. Some clones in this sample may be carry-over from other donors' samples. The V gene is TRBV29-1, the J gene TRBJ1-1, with D perhaps matching TRBD1 (5 bases). The CDR3 DNA follows: TGCAGCGTTGATTTCGGGGGTAACGGACATTTCTTT. Protein: CSVDFGGNGHFF.